The rows below give T cell receptor beta chains drawn from one sample of a study of blood T cell repertoires in COVID-19. Generated by immunoSEQ multiplex PCR, the TCRdb table keeps only in-frame clones and is missing some. The sample holds more than 250,000 clones, about 88% seen once. The sample taken for sequencing was peripheral blood. The receptors originated from a man aged 18-30 years with active or convalescent COVID-19. Both conserved end residues are trimmed from each CDR3.

v_call,j_call,cdr3_aa
TRBV2,TRBJ2-7,ASSEWRESSYEQY
TRBV12-3/TRBV12-4,TRBJ2-2,ASGALAAGELF
TRBV19,TRBJ1-6,ASATTGPYSPLH
TRBV24-1,TRBJ1-2,ATSDPRDRGHGYT
TRBV27,TRBJ2-7,ASSNRPPGQAYEQY
TRBV12-5,TRBJ1-1,ASGLTGGITEAF
TRBV15,TRBJ2-7,ATSEGQSGPYEQY
TRBV9,TRBJ2-2,ASSDNPSGGNTGELF
TRBV6-6,TRBJ2-7,ASSYDFLSEYEQY
TRBV4-1,TRBJ2-1,ASSQDGGGGSYNEQF
TRBV5-1,TRBJ1-5,ASSLRQPQH
TRBV18,TRBJ1-6,ASSRGVGTVNSPLH
TRBV19,TRBJ2-1,ASSYASFPNEQF
TRBV7-3,TRBJ2-3,ASSSQESTDTQY
TRBV7-9,TRBJ1-6,ASSLERFNSPLH
TRBV7-9,TRBJ2-1,ASSPGTNEQF
TRBV5-6,TRBJ1-6,ASSPGGPASLH
TRBV2,TRBJ2-7,ASSGRGDPY
TRBV9,TRBJ2-7,ASSVDNGAYEQY
TRBV27,TRBJ1-2,ASSLSVTKGFYGYT
TRBV28,TRBJ1-5,ASSLRGKLGPQH
TRBV28,TRBJ2-5,ASSQQKETQY
TRBV11-2,TRBJ2-5,ASSSQGGRWETQY
TRBV12-2,TRBJ1-5,ASRSHKGTVPYQPQH
TRBV27,TRBJ2-5,ASSLAGSQETQY
TRBV7-9,TRBJ2-3,ASRHSPSGGAADTQY
TRBV7-2,TRBJ1-5,ASSLGGQGIYQPQH
TRBV10-3,TRBJ2-3,AISEGTDTDTQY
TRBV7-9,TRBJ1-2,ASSRSGSTGYT
TRBV18,TRBJ2-7,ASSSGIGTYEQY
TRBV12-5,TRBJ2-1,ASGPGLAGAPNEQF
TRBV4-1,TRBJ2-3,ASSQEPSGRAGDTQY
TRBV7-2,TRBJ2-1,ASSLARNEQF
TRBV6-2/TRBV6-3,TRBJ2-1,ASSYGTSGSNEQF
TRBV7-2,TRBJ2-7,ASSLSADYEQY
TRBV6-6,TRBJ1-1,ASSYSRSNTEAF
TRBV4-3,TRBJ1-4,ASSQDYGSSTNEKLF
TRBV19,TRBJ2-5,ASSGLGAGEKEETQY